Included here is one T cell receptor beta chain sequence, with context. This receptor's antigen is unknown. No per-base quality is available; no much larger clone lies one base away. Each collaborating institution followed its own protocols to collect whole blood in K2EDTA tubes. Collaborator samples were shipped for TCRbeta analysis as frozen whole blood, isolated PBMCs, or DNA extracted from either sample type. This entry belongs to a study of blood T cell repertoires in COVID-19 (dated by TCRdb to 2018 to 2020). General notes on the study: Collaborator samples came from the United States, Italy and Spain and covered acute and convalescent phases of COVID-19. The prospective study material was composed of cDNA or gDNA derived from T cells, B-cell-depleted T cells, or PBMCs. Subjects who had been exposed to COVID-19, were actively infected with it, or had recovered from it provided the deeply sampled blood TCRbeta repertoires that made up the dataset. The repertoires were made available in a free public database intended to serve as a resource for research on the immune response to SARS-CoV-2. Samples came from the ongoing ImmuneRACE study (first 160 participants) plus 1,254 subjects from 6 global collaborators. Nearly every sample came with metadata listing a de-identified subject ID, COVID-19 status, age in years and sex. HLA class I and class II types, where available, came from metadata supplied by the sample provider rather than from assay-based typing.

TCRbeta CDR3 regions were amplified from genomic DNA by means of the immunoSEQ Assay, a bias-controlled multiplex PCR. The source study handled its data this way. The number of nucleated cells in each sample was estimated by amplification of reference gene primers within the assay. To quantify the absolute abundance of each unique TCRbeta CDR3 rearrangement, sequence reads were collapsed and filtered. For each sample, productive Simpson clonality was calculated by taking the square root of Simpson's diversity index across productive rearrangements. TCRdb re-hosts the immuneACCESS table, in-frame sequences only. Its copies lack some clones; in the studies checked, an unresolved V gene accounts for under half of them, and the cause for the rest is not known. V and J calls plus clone size are reproduced from that table; the DNA served to infer D and trimming. Counted in this sample were about 95,000 clones; about nine tenths of them appeared once. The ten largest clonotypes hold 3% to 4% of the sample.

Counted from cysteine to phenylalanine, this CDR3 has 14 amino acids. The read is trimmed to its CDR3 DNA, 42 bases read in frame from base 1. General conclusions and limits of the study: The quantity of clinical and demographic metadata differed by source and by participant and was supplied without curation.

The material sequenced was peripheral blood. The sequence links TRBV21-1 to TRBJ1-5; the table's D call, TRBD1, was not checked against the DNA. TRBV21-1 constitutes a pseudogene. The sequence derives from a woman aged 70-85 years with acute or convalescent COVID-19. The CDR3: CASSQAGGHQPQHF. The nucleotide sequence is given as TGTGCCAGCAGCCAAGCAGGGGGCCATCAGCCCCAGCATTTT.